A single sample is the source of the 7 T cell receptor beta chains below, sequenced in a study of T-cell memory formation after mild COVID-19. From the 5' RACE reads, TCRdb called clonotypes with MiXCR, one entry per CDR3 protein. The table has hundreds of thousands of distinct CDR3 sequences, 28% seen once; the top ten hold approximately 13%. Specimen: PBMCs or a T cell subset sorted from them (not recorded which). All receptors come from an adult woman who had mild COVID-19 (a few samples of this study predate the infection). Cell type and time point are not known.

The gene calls are TRBV4-3 and TRBJ2-1, with 9 nucleotides matching TRBD2. Germline trimming cut 0 bases from V and 10 bases from J; bases unmatched to any gene: 7. Per germline, CDR1 LGHNA and CDR2 YSLEER. This CDR3 region has 15 residues. The CDR3 reads CASSQDLREGVEQFF. CDR3 DNA: TGCGCCAGCAGCCAAGATTTGCGGGAGGGGGTCGAGCAGTTCTTC.

This sequence joins TRBV6-5 and TRBJ2-5; D is uncertain. This CDR3 is 15 amino acids long. Looked up from germline, CDR1 is MNHEY and CDR2 is SVGAGI. V shed 0 bases and J shed 5 bases, with 13 bases lying between them. The CDR3 region is CASSYSPVDGETQYF. CDR3 in DNA: TGTGCCAGCAGTTACTCCCCTGTAGATGGGGAGACCCAGTACTTC.

The table lists this clonotype with a few counts. The CDR3 nucleotides read TGCAGTGCTAGATTGGCAGCTATCCAGCCCCAGCATTTT. This translates into CSARLAAIQPQHF. The chain links TRBV20-1 to TRBJ1-5; no definite D call. Trimming removed 2 bases at V and 7 bases at J, with 12 bases between. Germline V gene data show CDR1 as DFQATT and CDR2 as SNEGSKA (reference sequence). This CDR3 comprises 13 residues.

The chain carries TRBV29-1 and TRBJ2-1; 7 positions agree with TRBD2. The CDR3 consists of 12 residues. Germline V gives CDR1 SQVTM, CDR2 ANQGSEA. V trimming: 7 bases; J trimming: 10 bases; junction bases outside the gene matches: 10. CDR3 sequence: CSAWGSGKEQFF. The CDR3 DNA is TGCAGCGCCTGGGGCAGCGGGAAAGAGCAGTTCTTC.

The chain has TRBV12-3 or TRBV12-4 and TRBJ1-6, with 9 positions matching TRBD1. This CDR3 region has 14 residues. Unmatched junction bases numbered 1, after V lost 6 bases and J lost 4 bases. CDR3 sequence: CASSGTGYNSPLHF. CDR3 DNA: TGTGCCAGCAGCGGGACAGGGTATAATTCACCCCTCCACTTT.

V is TRBV6-5 and J is TRBJ2-5; tentative D call: TRBD1 (6 bases). V gave up 2 bases and J gave up 3 bases, with 13 bases separating them. Germline CDR1 reads MNHEY; CDR2 reads SVGAGI. The CDR3 totals 15 residues. CDR3 nucleotide sequence: TGTGCCAGCAGTTACCGCGGACAGTTCGAAGAGACCCAGTACTTC. Protein sequence: CASSYRGQFEETQYF.

In DNA, the CDR3 is TGTGCCAGCAGCCCAATCGGCTCAAAAGAGACCCAGTACTTC. Residues: CASSPIGSKETQYF. The chain joins TRBV25-1 to TRBJ2-5; no firm D call. CDR3 length: 14 residues. Germline V CDR1 and CDR2: MGHDK, SYGVNS. Between the trimmed V and J ends, which lost 6 bases and 3 bases, there was a span of 14 bases.